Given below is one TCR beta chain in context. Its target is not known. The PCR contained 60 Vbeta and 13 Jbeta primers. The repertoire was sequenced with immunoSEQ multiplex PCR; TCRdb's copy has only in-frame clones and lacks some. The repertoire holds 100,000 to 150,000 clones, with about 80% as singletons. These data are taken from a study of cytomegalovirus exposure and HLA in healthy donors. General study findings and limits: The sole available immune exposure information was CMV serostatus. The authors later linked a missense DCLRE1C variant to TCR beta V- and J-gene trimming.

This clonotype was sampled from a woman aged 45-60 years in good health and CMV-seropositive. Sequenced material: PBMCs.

The DNA of the CDR3 is TGCAGTGCTTCAGGGGGGAACGAGAACTATGGCTACACCTTC. It yields the protein CSASGGNENYGYTF. This chain links TRBV29-1 with TRBJ1-2, with TRBD1 matching over 7 bases. Germline V lookup: CDR1 SQVTM, CDR2 ANQGSEA. CDR3 length: 14 amino acids.